One sample yielded the 2 T cell receptor beta chains listed below, sequenced in a study of T cell responses to AZD1222 COVID-19 vaccine. Sequencing used immunoSEQ multiplex PCR; TCRdb keeps in-frame clones, though not all of them. The table lists roughly 110,000 clones, roughly 90% of them singletons. The specimen was peripheral blood, collected on day 0 of AZD1222 vaccination. Receptors were obtained from an adult in good health.

The rearrangement uses TRBV7-3 and TRBJ1-1, with D perhaps TRBD1 (5 bases). The V and J ends lost 2 bases and 0 bases respectively, with 13 bases between them. Germline-derived CDR1 and CDR2 are SGHTA and FQGTGA. CDR3 length equals 16 residues. CDR3 DNA: TGTGCCAGCAGCTTATTCGCCCAGGGCTTGAACACTGAAGCTTTCTTT. Translating it yields CASSLFAQGLNTEAFF.

The chain recombines TRBV30 with TRBJ2-7; TRBD1 matches at 7 bases. Per the germline V gene, CDR1 is GTSNPN and CDR2 is SVGIG (reference sequence). The CDR3 totals 14 residues. J lost 2 bases, V lost 2 bases, and 6 bases had no gene match. DNA for the CDR3: TGTGCCTGGAGTCTAGGAAGGGGGCCCTACGAGCAGTACTTC. Its translation: CAWSLGRGPYEQYF.